A selection of T cell receptor beta chains follows, all from one sample in a study of blood T cell repertoires in COVID-19. Assay used: immunoSEQ multiplex PCR; TCRdb lists only in-frame clones, some missing. The table lists 150,000 to 200,000 clones, around 83% of them singletons. Sequencing was done on a sample of PBMCs or T cells enriched from blood (not recorded which). The source is a man aged 40-49 years who had recovered from COVID-19. CDR3s leave out the opening cysteine and the closing phenylalanine or tryptophan. Not all rows give a size; the values are once, few, many and, for expanded clones, a class.

TRBV9	.	TRBJ2-5	ASSGQGGRAQY
TRBV5-1	once	TRBJ2-3	ASSLDRPETSTDTQY
TRBV12-3/TRBV12-4	.	TRBJ1-2	ASTHRRRGGYT
TRBV9	once	TRBJ2-7	ASSARQGYEQY
TRBV9	.	TRBJ2-3	ASSVAGSSGRQDTQY
TRBV18	.	TRBJ1-1	ASSGGLGKNTEAF
TRBV4-1	.	TRBJ2-7	ASSQDDDPFSGRNPNEQY
TRBV7-8	.	TRBJ2-7	ASSLGGQLSFEQY
TRBV4-1	once	TRBJ2-7	ASSHPGVPSYEQY
TRBV11-3	.	TRBJ1-1	ASSLGTGWDTEAF
TRBV4-2	.	TRBJ2-6	ASSLEALTSGANVLT
TRBV28	.	TRBJ1-2	ASSSGQGGRGYT
TRBV5-5	once	TRBJ2-1	ASSGVGAASYNEQF
TRBV2	.	TRBJ1-2	ASSEVGRGRFYT
TRBV29-1	.	TRBJ2-7	SVEAGQPYEQY
TRBV28	.	TRBJ2-1	ASSPEKRIDNEQF
TRBV25-1	.	TRBJ1-4	ASSDLDAEGRRGEKLF
TRBV2	.	TRBJ2-7	ASREGQGEQYEQY
TRBV5-6	.	TRBJ2-1	ASTLTSGRGNEQF
TRBV12-3/TRBV12-4	.	TRBJ1-1	ASRLGRGTEAF
TRBV19	.	TRBJ1-1	ASSISGRGHIEAF
TRBV28	.	TRBJ2-1	ASSSSGQGVDEQF
TRBV7-9	few	TRBJ1-3	ASSLALDRVRSTIY
TRBV9	.	TRBJ2-1	ASSVEGGGAHAYNEQF
TRBV10-2	.	TRBJ1-1	ASSAPGQGLGEAF
TRBV5-1	.	TRBJ2-3	ASSLQGEDTQY
TRBV5-4	.	TRBJ1-1	ASSSTVNTEAF
TRBV27	.	TRBJ1-2	ASSLRGGYGYT
TRBV27	.	TRBJ2-3	ASSPTSGSPDTQY
TRBV12-3/TRBV12-4	few	TRBJ1-2	ASSFGVGYGYT
TRBV24-1	.	TRBJ2-3	ATSVVGQGRDTQY
TRBV2	.	TRBJ1-5	ASRSQGEGNQPQH
TRBV5-5	.	TRBJ1-4	ASSFKQLNEKLF
TRBV2	.	TRBJ1-1	ASRDRGGGTEAF
TRBV30	.	TRBJ1-3	LCVLGAGSGNTIY
TRBV7-9	.	TRBJ1-3	ASSVQRGGSGNTIY
TRBV30	.	TRBJ1-4	AWSPPGQGGEKLF
TRBV11-3	.	TRBJ2-7	ASSLRDSYEQY
TRBV13	.	TRBJ1-3	ASSSSGLTSSGNTIY
TRBV27	.	TRBJ1-2	ASSLFGGNYGYT
TRBV9	.	TRBJ1-2	ASSGGQSNGYT
TRBV12-3/TRBV12-4	.	TRBJ2-7	ASSLNLYEQY
TRBV19	.	TRBJ1-5	ASSRGTGENQPQH